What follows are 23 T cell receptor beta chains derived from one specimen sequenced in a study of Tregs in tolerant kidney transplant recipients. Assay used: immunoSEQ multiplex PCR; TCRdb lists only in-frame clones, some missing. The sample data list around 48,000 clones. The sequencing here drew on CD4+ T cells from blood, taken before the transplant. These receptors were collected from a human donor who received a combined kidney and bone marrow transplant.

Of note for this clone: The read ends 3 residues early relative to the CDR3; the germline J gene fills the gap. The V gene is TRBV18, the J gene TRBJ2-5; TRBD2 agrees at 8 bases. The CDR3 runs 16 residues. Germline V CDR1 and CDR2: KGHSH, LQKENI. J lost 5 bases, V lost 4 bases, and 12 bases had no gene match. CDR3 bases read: TGTGCCAGCTCACTTTCCAGAGCGGGGGCCGGGGAGACC. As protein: CASSLSRAGAGET. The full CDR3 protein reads CASSLSRAGAGETQYF.

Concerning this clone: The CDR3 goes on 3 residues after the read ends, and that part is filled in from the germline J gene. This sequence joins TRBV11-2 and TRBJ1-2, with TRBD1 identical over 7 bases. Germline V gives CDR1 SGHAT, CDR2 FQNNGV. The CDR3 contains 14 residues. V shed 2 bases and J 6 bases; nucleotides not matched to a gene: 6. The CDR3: CASSLSTGDNGYTF. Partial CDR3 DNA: TGTGCCAGCAGCTTATCTACAGGGGATAATGGC.

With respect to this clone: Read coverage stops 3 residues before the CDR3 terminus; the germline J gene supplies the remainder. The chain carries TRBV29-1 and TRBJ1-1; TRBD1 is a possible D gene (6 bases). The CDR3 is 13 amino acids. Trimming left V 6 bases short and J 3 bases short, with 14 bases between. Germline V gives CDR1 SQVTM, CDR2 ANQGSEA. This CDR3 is CSVGTGSDTEAFF. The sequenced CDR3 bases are TGCAGCGTGGGTACAGGGAGTGACACTGAA. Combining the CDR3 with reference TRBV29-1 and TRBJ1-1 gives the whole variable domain SAVISQKPSRDICQRGTSLTIQCQVDSQVTMMFWYRQQPGQSLTLIATANQGSEATYESGFVIDKFPISRPNLTFSTLTVSNMSPEDSSIYLCSVGTGSDTEAFFGQGTRLTVV.

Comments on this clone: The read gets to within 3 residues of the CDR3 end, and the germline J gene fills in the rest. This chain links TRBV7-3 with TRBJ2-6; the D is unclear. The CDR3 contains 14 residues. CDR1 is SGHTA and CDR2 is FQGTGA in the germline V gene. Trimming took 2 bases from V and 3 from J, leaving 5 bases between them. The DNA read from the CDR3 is TGTGCCAGCAGCTTATTCAGTGGGGCCAACGTC. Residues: CASSLFSGANV. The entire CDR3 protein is CASSLFSGANVLTF.

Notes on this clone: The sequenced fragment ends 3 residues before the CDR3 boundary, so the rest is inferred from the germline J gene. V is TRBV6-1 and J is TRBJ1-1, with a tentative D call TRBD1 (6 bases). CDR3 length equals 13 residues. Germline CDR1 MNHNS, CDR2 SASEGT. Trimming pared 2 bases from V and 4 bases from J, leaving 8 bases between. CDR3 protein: CASSEKGGTEAFF. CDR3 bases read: TGTGCCAGCAGTGAAAAAGGGGGCACTGAA.

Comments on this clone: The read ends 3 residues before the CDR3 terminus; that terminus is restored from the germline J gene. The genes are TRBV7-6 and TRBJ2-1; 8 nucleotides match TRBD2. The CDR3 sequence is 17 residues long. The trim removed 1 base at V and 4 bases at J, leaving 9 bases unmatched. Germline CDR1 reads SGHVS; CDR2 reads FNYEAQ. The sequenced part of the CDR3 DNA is TGTGCCAGCAGCTTAGTCCTTTTGGCGGGAGGATACAATGAG. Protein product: CASSLVLLAGGYNE. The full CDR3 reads CASSLVLLAGGYNEQFF.

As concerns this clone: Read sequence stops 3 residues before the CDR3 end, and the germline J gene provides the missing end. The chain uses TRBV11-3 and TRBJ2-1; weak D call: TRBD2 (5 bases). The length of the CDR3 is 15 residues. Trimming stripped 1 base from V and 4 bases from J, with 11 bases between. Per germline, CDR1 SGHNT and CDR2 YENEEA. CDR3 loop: CASSLGLGEYNEQFF. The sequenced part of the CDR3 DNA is TGTGCCAGCAGCTTAGGGCTCGGGGAGTACAATGAG.

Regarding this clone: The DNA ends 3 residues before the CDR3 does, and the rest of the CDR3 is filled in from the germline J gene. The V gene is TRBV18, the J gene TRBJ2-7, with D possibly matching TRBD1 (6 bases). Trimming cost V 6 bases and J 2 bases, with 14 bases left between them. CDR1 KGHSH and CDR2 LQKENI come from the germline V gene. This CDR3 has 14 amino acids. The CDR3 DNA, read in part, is TGTGCCAGCTCTTACGGGACAAATACCTACGAG. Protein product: CASSYGTNTYE. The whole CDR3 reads CASSYGTNTYEQYF.

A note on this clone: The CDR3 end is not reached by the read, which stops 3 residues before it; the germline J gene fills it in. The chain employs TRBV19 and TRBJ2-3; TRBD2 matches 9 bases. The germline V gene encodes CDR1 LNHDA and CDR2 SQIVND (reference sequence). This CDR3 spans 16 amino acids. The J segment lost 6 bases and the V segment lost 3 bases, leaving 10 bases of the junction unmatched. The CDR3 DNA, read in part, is TGTGCCAGTAGTATGCAGGCTAGCGGGACCCCCGATACG. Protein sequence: CASSMQASGTPDT. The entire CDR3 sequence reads CASSMQASGTPDTQYF.

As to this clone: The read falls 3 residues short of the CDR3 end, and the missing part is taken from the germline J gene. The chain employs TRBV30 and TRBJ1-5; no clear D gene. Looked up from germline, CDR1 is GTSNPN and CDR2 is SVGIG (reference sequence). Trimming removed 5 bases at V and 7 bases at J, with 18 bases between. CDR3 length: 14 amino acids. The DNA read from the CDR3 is TGTGCCTGGGTTGCGGGAGACGGGCGACAGCCC. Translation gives CAWVAGDGRQP. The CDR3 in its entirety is CAWVAGDGRQPQHF.

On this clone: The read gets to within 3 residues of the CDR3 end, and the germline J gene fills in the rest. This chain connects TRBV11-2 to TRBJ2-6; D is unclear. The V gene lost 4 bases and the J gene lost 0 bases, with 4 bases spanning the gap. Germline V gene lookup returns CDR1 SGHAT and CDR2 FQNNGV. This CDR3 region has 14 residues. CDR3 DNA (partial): TGTGCCAGCAGCTCCTACTCTGGGGCCAACGTC. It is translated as CASSSYSGANV. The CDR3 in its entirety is CASSSYSGANVLTF.

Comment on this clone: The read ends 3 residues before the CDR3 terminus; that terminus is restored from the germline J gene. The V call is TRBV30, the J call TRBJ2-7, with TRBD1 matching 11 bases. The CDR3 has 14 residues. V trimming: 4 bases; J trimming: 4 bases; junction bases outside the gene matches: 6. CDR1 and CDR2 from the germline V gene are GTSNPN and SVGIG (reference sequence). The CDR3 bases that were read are TGTGCCTGGAAGGGGGGGACAGGGGGATACGAG. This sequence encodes CAWKGGTGGYE. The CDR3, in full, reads CAWKGGTGGYEQYF. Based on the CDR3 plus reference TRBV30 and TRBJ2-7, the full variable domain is SQTIHQWPATLVQPVGSPLSLECTVEGTSNPNLYWYRQAAGRGLQLLFYSVGIGQISSEVPQNLSASRPQDRQFILSSKKLLLSDSGFYLCAWKGGTGGYEQYFGPGTRLTVT.

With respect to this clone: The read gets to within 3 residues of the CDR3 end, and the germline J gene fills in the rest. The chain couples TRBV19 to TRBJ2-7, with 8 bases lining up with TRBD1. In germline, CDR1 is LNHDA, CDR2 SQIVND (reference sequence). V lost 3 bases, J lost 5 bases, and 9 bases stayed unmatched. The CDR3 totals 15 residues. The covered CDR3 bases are TGTGCCAGTAGTATGGCGGACAGGGAGTACAACGAG. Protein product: CASSMADREYNE. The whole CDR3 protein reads CASSMADREYNEQYF.

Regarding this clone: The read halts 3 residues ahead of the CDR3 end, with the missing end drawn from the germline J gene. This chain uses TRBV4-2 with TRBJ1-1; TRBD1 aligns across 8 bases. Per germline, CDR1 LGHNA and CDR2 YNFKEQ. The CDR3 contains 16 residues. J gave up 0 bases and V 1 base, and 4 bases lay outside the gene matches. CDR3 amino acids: CASSQGRTGLNTEAFF. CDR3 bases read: TGTGCCAGCAGCCAAGGCAGGACAGGGTTGAACACTGAA.

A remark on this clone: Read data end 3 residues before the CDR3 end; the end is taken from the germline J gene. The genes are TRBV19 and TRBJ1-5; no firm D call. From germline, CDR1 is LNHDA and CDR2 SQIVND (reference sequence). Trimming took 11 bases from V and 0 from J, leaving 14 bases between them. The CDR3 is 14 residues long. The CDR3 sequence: CACETGYSNQPQHF. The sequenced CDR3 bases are TGTGCCTGCGAGACTGGTTATAGCAATCAGCCC.

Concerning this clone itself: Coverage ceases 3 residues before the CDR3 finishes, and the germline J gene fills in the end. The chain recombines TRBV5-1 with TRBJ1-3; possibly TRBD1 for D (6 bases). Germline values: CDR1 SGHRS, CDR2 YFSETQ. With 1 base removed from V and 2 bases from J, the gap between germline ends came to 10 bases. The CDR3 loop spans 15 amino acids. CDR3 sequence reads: CASSLMGATGNTIYF. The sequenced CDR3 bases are TGCGCCAGCAGCTTGATGGGGGCGACTGGAAACACC. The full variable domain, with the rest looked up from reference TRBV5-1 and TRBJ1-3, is KAGVTQTPRYLIKTRGQQVTLSCSPISGHRSVSWYQQTPGQGLQFLFEYFSETQRNKGNFPGRFSGRQFSNSRSEMNVSTLELGDSALYLCASSLMGATGNTIYFGEGSWLTVV.

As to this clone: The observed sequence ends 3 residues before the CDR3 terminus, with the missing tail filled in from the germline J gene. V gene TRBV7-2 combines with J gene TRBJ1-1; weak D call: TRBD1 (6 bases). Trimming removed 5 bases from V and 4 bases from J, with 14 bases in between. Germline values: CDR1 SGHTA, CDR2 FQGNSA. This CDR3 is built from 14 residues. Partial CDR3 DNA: TGTGCCAGCAGCGGTGGGGGGGCTAGCACTGAA. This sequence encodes CASSGGGASTE. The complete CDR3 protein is CASSGGGASTEAFF.

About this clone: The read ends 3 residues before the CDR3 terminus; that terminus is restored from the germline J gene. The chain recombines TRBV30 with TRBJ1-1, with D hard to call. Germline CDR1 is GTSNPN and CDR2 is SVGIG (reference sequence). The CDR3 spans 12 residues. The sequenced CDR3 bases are TGTGCCTGGAGTGTAGGACTGAGCGAA. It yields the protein CAWSVGLSE. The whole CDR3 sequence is CAWSVGLSEAFF.

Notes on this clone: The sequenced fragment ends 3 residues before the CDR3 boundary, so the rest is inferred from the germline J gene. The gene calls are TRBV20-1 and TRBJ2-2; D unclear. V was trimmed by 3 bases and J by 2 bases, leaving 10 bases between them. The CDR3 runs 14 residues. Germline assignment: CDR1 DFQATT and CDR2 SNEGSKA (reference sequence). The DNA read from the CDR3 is TGCAGTGCTAGTCGTCTACTTAACACCGGGGAG. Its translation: CSASRLLNTGE. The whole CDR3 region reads CSASRLLNTGELFF.

The CDR3 bases that were read are TGTGCCAGCAGTTACGGAGGGGGCCCCAACAATGAG. It yields the protein CASSYGGGPNNE. The whole CDR3 sequence is CASSYGGGPNNEQFF. The gene calls are TRBV6-2 or TRBV6-3 and TRBJ2-1; TRBD1 might be the D (7 bases). Read data end 3 residues before the CDR3 end; the end is taken from the germline J gene. The CDR3 has 15 amino acids. V was shortened by 2 bases and J by 5 bases, with 13 bases between the two germline ends. Germline V lookup: CDR1 MNHEY, CDR2 SVGEGT.

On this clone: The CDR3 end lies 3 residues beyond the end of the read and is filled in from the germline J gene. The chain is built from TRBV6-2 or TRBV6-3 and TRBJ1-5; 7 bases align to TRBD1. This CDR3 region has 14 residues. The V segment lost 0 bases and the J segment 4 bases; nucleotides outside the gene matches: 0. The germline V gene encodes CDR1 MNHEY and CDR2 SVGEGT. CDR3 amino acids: CASSYSTGNQPQHF. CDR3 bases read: TGTGCCAGCAGTTACTCGACAGGGAATCAGCCC.

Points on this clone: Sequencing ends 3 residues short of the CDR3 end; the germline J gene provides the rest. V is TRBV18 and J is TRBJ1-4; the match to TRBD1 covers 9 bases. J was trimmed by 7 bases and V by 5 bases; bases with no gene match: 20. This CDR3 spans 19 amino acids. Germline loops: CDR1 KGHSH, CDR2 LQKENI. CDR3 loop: CASSTSAVTIQGAGEKLFF. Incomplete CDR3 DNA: TGTGCCAGCTCAACTTCGGCAGTTACTATACAGGGGGCAGGTGAAAAA.

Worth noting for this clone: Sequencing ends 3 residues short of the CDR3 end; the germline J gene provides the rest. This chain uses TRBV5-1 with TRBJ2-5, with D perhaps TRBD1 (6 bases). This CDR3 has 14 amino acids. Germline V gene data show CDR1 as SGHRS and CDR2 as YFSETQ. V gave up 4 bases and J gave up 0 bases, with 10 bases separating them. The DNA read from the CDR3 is TGCGCCAGCAGCCCCGGACAGAACCAAGAGACC. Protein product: CASSPGQNQET. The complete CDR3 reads CASSPGQNQETQYF.